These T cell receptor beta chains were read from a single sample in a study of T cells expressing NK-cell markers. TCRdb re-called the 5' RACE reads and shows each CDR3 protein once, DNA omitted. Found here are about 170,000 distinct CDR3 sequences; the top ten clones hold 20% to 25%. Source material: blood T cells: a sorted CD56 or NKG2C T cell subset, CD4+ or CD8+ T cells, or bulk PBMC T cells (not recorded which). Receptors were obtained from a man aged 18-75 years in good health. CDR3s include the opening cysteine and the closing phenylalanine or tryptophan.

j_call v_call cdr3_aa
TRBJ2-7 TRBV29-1 CSVEGQQTPYEQYF
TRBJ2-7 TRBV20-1 CSATPGRGSYEQYF
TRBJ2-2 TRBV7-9 CASRPPGLTGELFF
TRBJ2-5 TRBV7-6 CASSLLAGDREKVETQYF
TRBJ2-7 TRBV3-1 CASTPTGFSYEQYF
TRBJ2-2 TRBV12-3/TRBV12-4 CASSLAGSRGELFF
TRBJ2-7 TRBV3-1 CASSQDGDRVHGEQYF
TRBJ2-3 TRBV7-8 CASSVSGGPTQGAQYF
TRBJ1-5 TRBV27 CASSPTGTGWQPQHF
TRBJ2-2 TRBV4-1 CASSSLGNTGELFF
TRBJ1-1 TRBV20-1 CSAMTGATEAFF
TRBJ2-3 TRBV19 CASSIVTIGGTSDTQYF
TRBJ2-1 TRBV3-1 CASRNGRTSGDNEQFF
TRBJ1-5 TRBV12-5 CASGFGGGAYQPQHF
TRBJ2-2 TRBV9 CASSAPLAGANTGELFF
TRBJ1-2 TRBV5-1 CAREGEFHGYTF
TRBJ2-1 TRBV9 CASSLLSGEGHNEQFF
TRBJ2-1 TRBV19 CASSRMSYNEQFF
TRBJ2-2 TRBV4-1 CASSHSGDNANTGELFF
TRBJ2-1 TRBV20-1 CSASHGGGYGTYNEQFF
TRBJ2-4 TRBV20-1 CSAEMWEAKNIQYF